One sample yielded the 29 T cell receptor beta chains listed below, sequenced in a study of identical twins. TCRdb processed the 5' RACE reads anew with MiXCR; each CDR3 protein has one entry. The sample yields a few hundred thousand distinct CDR3 sequences, over 8.5% seen once. These data were also reused for a study on yellow fever vaccine responses in identical twins.

The specimen was PBMCs. These receptors all come from a young woman in good health.

This clonotype was counted ten times or more. The chain uses TRBV6-2 or TRBV6-3 and TRBJ2-1; D gene uncertain. The germline V gene encodes CDR1 MNHEY and CDR2 SVGEGT. The V gene lost 2 bases and the J gene lost 0 bases, with 8 bases spanning the gap. The CDR3 totals 15 residues. The CDR3: CASSYAGSSYNEQFF. For the CDR3, the DNA is TGTGCCAGCAGTTACGCTGGTAGCTCCTACAATGAGCAGTTCTTC.

In this sample, this clonotype turned up a few times. The chain combines TRBV7-8 with TRBJ2-2; the D gene could be TRBD1 or TRBD2 (6 bases each). With 1 base removed from V and 6 bases from J, the gap between germline ends came to 9 bases. CDR1 and CDR2 (germline): SGHVS, FQNEAQ. CDR3 length equals 14 residues. DNA for the CDR3: TGTGCCAGCAGCTTAGTAAGGGGGGCCGGGGAGCTGTTTTTT. It is translated as CASSLVRGAGELFF. Full variable domain (rest looked up from reference TRBV7-8 and TRBJ2-2): GAGVSQSPRYKVAKRGQDVALRCDPISGHVSLFWYQQALGQGPEFLTYFQNEAQLDKSGLPSDRFFAERPEGSVSTLKIQRTQQEDSAVYLCASSLVRGAGELFFGEGSRLTVL.

This clonotype came up many times. This chain connects TRBV4-3 to TRBJ1-2; D remains unclear. Trimming took 1 base from V and 4 from J, leaving 7 bases between them. Per germline, CDR1 LGHNA and CDR2 YSLEER. CDR3 length: 13 residues. The CDR3 loop is CASSQGYPYGYTF. As DNA, the CDR3 is TGCGCCAGCAGCCAAGGGTACCCCTATGGCTACACCTTC.

The table lists this clonotype with a few counts. V and J are TRBV5-6 and TRBJ1-5; D perhaps matches TRBD1 (5 bases). Trimming removed 2 bases at V and 4 bases at J, with 16 bases between. This CDR3 spans 16 amino acids. Germline V gene data show CDR1 as SGHDT and CDR2 as YYEEEE. CDR3 region: CASSLLGDSANQPQHF. As DNA, the CDR3 is TGTGCCAGCAGCTTACTGGGCGACAGTGCTAATCAGCCCCAGCATTTT.

This clonotype was found many times. The rearrangement links TRBV29-1 to TRBJ1-1; 7 bases line up with TRBD1. V lost 6 bases to trimming and J lost 7 bases; unmatched junction nucleotides: 5. This CDR3 has 11 residues. Looked up from germline, CDR1 is SQVTM and CDR2 is ANQGSEA. CDR3 nucleotides: TGCAGCGTCCTTACAGGGGATGAAGCTTTCTTT. Protein product: CSVLTGDEAFF.

Many counts were recorded for this clonotype. V is TRBV5-6 and J is TRBJ2-1, with 8 nucleotides matching TRBD2. V lost 0 bases, J lost 11 bases, and 10 bases stayed unmatched. CDR1 and CDR2 from the germline V gene are SGHDT and YYEEEE. The CDR3 contains 15 residues. The CDR3 region has the DNA TGTGCCAGCAGCTTGGACCCCCGGGGGGGGGGGAAGCAGTTCTTC. Protein product: CASSLDPRGGGKQFF.

The V gene is TRBV7-2, the J gene TRBJ1-4, with unresolved D. CDR1 is SGHTA and CDR2 is FQGNSA in the germline V gene. The CDR3 runs 14 residues. V was clipped by 5 bases and J by 4 bases, with 11 bases between them. The CDR3 protein is CASSATGFNEKLFF. DNA for the CDR3: TGTGCCAGCAGCGCCACGGGTTTTAATGAAAAACTGTTTTTT. The full variable domain, rest sourced from reference TRBV7-2 and TRBJ1-4, is GAGVSQSPSNKVTEKGKDVELRCDPISGHTALYWYRQSLGQGLEFLIYFQGNSAPDKSGLPSDRFSAERTGGSVSTLTIQRTQQEDSAVYLCASSATGFNEKLFFGSGTQLSVL.

This clonotype was found a few times. The CDR3 is CATSRVLGLAGGETQYF. The CDR3 DNA follows: TGTGCCACCAGCAGAGTCTTGGGACTAGCGGGGGGAGAGACCCAGTACTTC. The chain uses TRBV15 and TRBJ2-5, with 15 bases aligning to TRBD2. The CDR3 consists of 17 residues. Trimming removed 1 base from V and 4 bases from J; junction bases left unmatched: 4. From germline, CDR1 is LNHNV and CDR2 YYDKDF (reference sequence). The full variable domain, rest sourced from reference TRBV15 and TRBJ2-5, is DAMVIQNPRYQVTQFGKPVTLSCSQTLNHNVMYWYQQKSSQAPKLLFHYYDKDFNNEADTPDNFQSRRPNTSFCFLDIRSPGLGDTAMYLCATSRVLGLAGGETQYFGPGTRLLVL.

This clonotype was seen a few times. J is TRBJ2-2 and V is TRBV5-1, with 9 bases lining up with TRBD1. The CDR3 has 16 amino acids. V lost 4 bases, J lost 6 bases, and 10 bases stayed unmatched. Germline V gives CDR1 SGHRS, CDR2 YFSETQ. This chain's CDR3 is CASSRTGGALAGELFF. DNA of the CDR3: TGCGCCAGCAGCCGTACAGGGGGCGCCCTCGCCGGGGAGCTGTTTTTT.

Only a few counts were recorded for this clonotype. The chain couples TRBV4-3 to TRBJ2-2; D remains unclear. The length of the CDR3 is 15 residues. V lost 1 base, J lost 7 bases, and 13 bases lay in between. Germline V gene sequence: CDR1 LGHNA, CDR2 YSLEER. CDR3 sequence: CASSQALPVIGELFF. The CDR3 DNA is TGCGCCAGCAGCCAAGCCCTCCCCGTGATCGGGGAGCTGTTTTTT.

At least ten counts were recorded for this clonotype. The DNA for the CDR3 is TGTGCCAGCAGCGACGGACTAGCGGGATTTTCTCAGTATTTT. It is translated as CASSDGLAGFSQYF. The chain has TRBV7-9 and TRBJ2-3, with 12 bases fitting TRBD2. The CDR3 consists of 14 residues. The germline gives CDR1 SEHNR, CDR2 FQNEAQ (reference sequence). Unmatched junction bases numbered 9, after V lost 5 bases and J lost 12 bases.

This clonotype was counted many times. This chain connects TRBV7-9 to TRBJ1-5, with D perhaps matching TRBD1 (5 bases). The CDR3 extends over 14 amino acids. Germline V lookup: CDR1 SEHNR, CDR2 FQNEAQ (reference sequence). V dropped 3 bases and J dropped 6 bases, with 12 bases sitting between them. This chain's CDR3 is CASSFQGVGQPQHF. The CDR3 nucleotides read TGTGCCAGCAGCTTCCAGGGTGTTGGTCAGCCCCAGCATTTT.

This clonotype was counted a few times. The genes are TRBV7-2 and TRBJ1-2; TRBD1 is a possible D gene (5 bases). Germline values: CDR1 SGHTA, CDR2 FQGNSA. The V gene lost 5 bases and the J gene lost 4 bases, with 14 bases spanning the gap. CDR3 length: 14 amino acids. The CDR3 coding sequence is TGTGCCAGCAGCGTCCGGGACGGGAGCTATGGCTACACCTTC. Its translation: CASSVRDGSYGYTF.

J is TRBJ2-7 and V is TRBV10-3; TRBD2 aligns across 11 bases. The germline gives CDR1 ENHRY, CDR2 SYGVKD. Trimming at V came to 8 bases and at J to 1 base, leaving 4 bases not matched to a gene. This CDR3 has 14 residues. CDR3 residues: CAIAGTSGSYEQYF. As DNA, the CDR3 is TGTGCCATCGCAGGGACTAGCGGTTCCTACGAGCAGTACTTC.

The chain carries TRBV10-3 and TRBJ2-2; a weak D match, TRBD2 (5 bases). The CDR3 consists of 13 residues. With 6 bases removed from V and 5 bases from J, the gap between germline ends came to 10 bases. CDR1 and CDR2 from the germline V gene are ENHRY and SYGVKD. The DNA of the CDR3 is TGTGCCATCAGCCCTAGGACTACCGGGGAGCTGTTTTTT. Translating it yields CAISPRTTGELFF.

This clonotype came up a few times. The chain recombines TRBV9 with TRBJ2-1; 12 bases line up with TRBD2. After removal of 3 bases from V and 4 bases from J, the junction contained 2 bases not matched to a gene. The CDR3 sequence is 15 residues long. The germline V gene has CDR1 SGDLS and CDR2 YYNGEE. CDR3 sequence: CASSATSGRYNEQFF. The CDR3 bases are TGTGCCAGCAGCGCAACTAGCGGGAGGTACAATGAGCAGTTCTTC.

This clonotype was counted many times. V usage is TRBV5-6 and J usage is TRBJ2-1; D might be TRBD2 (5 bases). Germline V gene data show CDR1 as SGHDT and CDR2 as YYEEEE. The CDR3 is 14 amino acids. V lost 7 bases to trimming and J lost 2 bases, with 13 bases between them. The CDR3 sequence is CASLREEAYNEQFF. The CDR3, as DNA: TGTGCCAGCCTTCGCGAGGAGGCCTACAATGAGCAGTTCTTC.

Only a few counts were recorded for this clonotype. The chain carries TRBV24-1 and TRBJ2-1, with 8 bases lining up with TRBD2. V shed 1 base and J 0 bases; nucleotides not matched to a gene: 4. Germline V gene sequence: CDR1 KGHDR, CDR2 SFDVKD. This CDR3 comprises 17 residues. In nucleotides, the CDR3 is TGTGCCACCAGTGATTTTACTAGCGGAAGCTCCTACAATGAGCAGTTCTTC. Translated, it gives CATSDFTSGSSYNEQFF.

The sample holds a few counts of this clonotype. One base away lies a much larger clone, so this may be a sequencing read error. This chain uses TRBV28 with TRBJ2-7; either TRBD1 or TRBD2 may supply D (5 bases each). Trimming removed 11 bases from V and 0 bases from J, with 17 bases in between. Germline V gene data show CDR1 as MDHEN and CDR2 as SYDVKM. CDR3 length: 14 residues. The CDR3 DNA sequence: TGTGCCGGCGGAGCTCCGGGGACCTCCTACGAGCAGTACTTC. Translated: CAGGAPGTSYEQYF.

This clonotype was observed a few times. CDR3 region: CASSLSEIDHGYTF. The CDR3 DNA sequence: TGTGCCAGCAGTTTATCAGAGATAGATCATGGCTACACCTTC. The gene calls are TRBV12-3 or TRBV12-4 and TRBJ1-2; D gene ambiguous. V was cut by 2 bases and J by 6 bases, with 13 bases left in between. The CDR3 is 14 amino acids.

This clonotype was observed a handful of times. The rearrangement uses TRBV5-1 and TRBJ2-7, with D hard to call. Germline V lookup: CDR1 SGHRS, CDR2 YFSETQ. The germline V and J ends were trimmed by 0 bases and 2 bases, with 15 bases remaining between them. CDR3 length: 16 amino acids. CDR3 nucleotide sequence: TGCGCCAGCAGCTTGGGAATTAGCCTGCAAGCCTACGAGCAGTACTTC. This codes for CASSLGISLQAYEQYF.

This clonotype appeared many times. The CDR3 loop reads CAIKTSGAADTQYF. The CDR3 DNA is TGTGCCATCAAGACTAGCGGGGCCGCAGATACGCAGTATTTT. The V gene is TRBV10-3, the J gene TRBJ2-3, with 11 bases fitting TRBD2. This CDR3 contains 14 residues. The germline V gene encodes CDR1 ENHRY and CDR2 SYGVKD. Trimming at V came to 7 bases and at J to 4 bases, leaving 4 bases not matched to a gene.

The V call is TRBV20-1, the J call TRBJ2-3; 9 bases align to TRBD2. CDR1 and CDR2 from the germline V gene are DFQATT and SNEGSKA (reference sequence). Trimming cost V 3 bases and J 1 base; bases outside gene matches: 5. The CDR3 is 15 amino acids. CDR3 sequence: CSASGVAGGTDTQYF. CDR3 in DNA: TGCAGTGCTAGTGGAGTAGCGGGAGGCACAGATACGCAGTATTTT.

The CDR3 nucleotides are TGCAGCGGTTCGGGCTTTGGTAACGAGCAGTACTTC. This gives the protein CSGSGFGNEQYF. V is TRBV29-1 and J is TRBJ2-7; D remains ambiguous. Germline assignment: CDR1 SQVTM and CDR2 ANQGSEA. V lost 7 bases and J lost 5, with 15 bases in between. The CDR3 covers 12 residues.

This clonotype was counted only a few times. The chain combines TRBV27 with TRBJ2-3; 10 bases map to TRBD2. The CDR3 is made up of 16 amino acids. Germline CDR1 reads MNHEY; CDR2 reads SMNVEV (reference sequence). V gave up 5 bases and J gave up 5 bases; unmatched junction bases: 10. The CDR3 sequence: CASSPQRGGSVDTQYF. As DNA, the CDR3 is TGTGCCAGCAGTCCCCAGCGGGGGGGCTCTGTAGATACGCAGTATTTT.

This clonotype was seen more than once but under ten times. The CDR3: CASSVGRQSEAFF. The CDR3 DNA reads TGTGCCAGCAGCGTAGGTCGGCAGTCTGAAGCTTTCTTT. The V call is TRBV9, the J call TRBJ1-1; the D is unclear. Germline V gene data show CDR1 as SGDLS and CDR2 as YYNGEE. This CDR3 contains 13 residues. The V gene lost 0 bases and the J gene lost 6 bases, with 9 bases spanning the gap.

The chain has TRBV9 and TRBJ2-3; D is tentatively TRBD1 or TRBD2 (6 bases each). The germline CDR1 and CDR2 sequences are SGDLS and YYNGEE. CDR3 size: 16 residues. Trimming stripped 4 bases from V and 0 bases from J, with 15 bases between. The CDR3 nucleotides are TGTGCCAGCAGCCAAATCACGGGGGCGAGCACAGATACGCAGTATTTT. Its translation is CASSQITGASTDTQYF. The variable domain in full, with the rest retrieved from reference TRBV9 and TRBJ2-3, is DSGVTQTPKHLITATGQRVTLRCSPRSGDLSVYWYQQSLDQGLQFLIQYYNGEERAKGNILERFSAQQFPDLHSELNLSSLELGDSALYFCASSQITGASTDTQYFGPGTRLTVL.

There are a few counts of this clonotype. The chain links TRBV4-3 to TRBJ2-7; 9 nucleotides line up with TRBD2. CDR1 and CDR2 from the germline V gene are LGHNA and YSLEER. The CDR3 is made up of 17 amino acids. The V and J ends lost 0 bases and 6 bases, in that order; junction bases with no gene match: 12. The CDR3: CASSQDLLSGRTGEQYF. The CDR3 DNA reads as TGCGCCAGCAGCCAAGATCTCCTTAGCGGGAGAACGGGCGAGCAGTACTTC.

This clonotype was recorded many times. The V call is TRBV6-2 or TRBV6-3, the J call TRBJ2-1, with 11 nucleotides matching TRBD2. After removal of 0 bases from V and 3 bases from J, the junction contained 7 bases not matched to a gene. Germline V lookup: CDR1 MNHEY, CDR2 SVGEGT. The CDR3 has 18 residues. CDR3: CASSYSVSGGANYNEQFF. The CDR3 nucleotides read TGTGCCAGCAGTTACTCGGTTAGCGGGGGGGCGAACTACAATGAGCAGTTCTTC.